Following are 20 T cell receptor beta chains from one sample sequenced in a study of blood T cells in healthy people across ages. PCR was performed a second time for 7 to 11 cycles using a sample-barcoded 5' primer and a J-beta primer mix. TCRdb called the 5' RACE reads again in MiXCR, with one record for every CDR3 protein. The table records 650,000 to 1,000,000 distinct CDR3 sequences, around 50% of them present only once. The sample was blood. These receptors all stem from a man older than 75 in good health.

There are many counts of this clonotype. Written as DNA, the CDR3 is TGTGCCAGCAGCTCCGAGACAGCTACTAGCACAGATACGCAGTATTTT. It encodes CASSSETATSTDTQYF. This chain links TRBV7-8 with TRBJ2-3; the D gene is possibly TRBD1 (5 bases). There are 16 residues in the CDR3. Trimming left V 4 bases short and J 0 bases short, with 14 bases between. The germline gives CDR1 SGHVS, CDR2 FQNEAQ.

The rearrangement uses TRBV7-2 and TRBJ2-1; D assignment may be TRBD1 or TRBD2 (5 bases each). Trimming shortened V by 5 bases and J by 2 bases, and 13 bases separated the two germline ends. Per the germline V gene, CDR1 is SGHTA and CDR2 is FQGNSA. The length of the CDR3 is 15 residues. CDR3 region: CASSLGDQTYNEQFF. CDR3 sequence (DNA): TGTGCCAGCAGCCTCGGGGACCAAACCTACAATGAGCAGTTCTTC.

This chain connects TRBV20-1 to TRBJ2-3; the D gene is possibly TRBD2 (6 bases). Between the trimmed V and J ends, which lost 0 bases and 0 bases, there was a span of 10 bases. There are 15 residues in the CDR3. The germline CDR1 and CDR2 sequences are DFQATT and SNEGSKA (reference sequence). The CDR3 reads CSARDRSGSTDTQYF. For the CDR3, the DNA is TGCAGTGCTAGAGATCGGAGCGGGAGCACAGATACGCAGTATTTT.

This chain joins TRBV20-1 and TRBJ1-2; TRBD1 matches 7 bases. After removal of 2 bases from V and 7 bases from J, the junction contained 7 bases not matched to a gene. This CDR3 is built from 13 residues. Germline CDR1 is DFQATT and CDR2 is SNEGSKA (reference sequence). For the CDR3, the DNA is TGCAGTGCTAGAACGCAGGGGGTTCGTGGCTACACCTTC. Translation: CSARTQGVRGYTF.

The sample holds many counts of this clonotype. The CDR3 loop is CSVEAGGQETQYF. The CDR3 DNA reads as TGCAGCGTTGAAGCGGGAGGACAAGAGACCCAGTACTTC. This chain joins TRBV29-1 and TRBJ2-5; 7 bases are a match to TRBD2. Trimming at V came to 1 base and at J to 2 bases, leaving 1 base not matched to a gene. The CDR3 contains 13 residues. Germline V gives CDR1 SQVTM, CDR2 ANQGSEA.

This clonotype was seen at least ten times. The V call is TRBV12-3 or TRBV12-4, the J call TRBJ2-3; D is possibly TRBD1 (6 bases). V was cut by 5 bases and J by 5 bases, with 17 bases left in between. The CDR3 spans 15 residues. The CDR3 DNA reads as TGTGCCAGCAGTCCCCGGGACAAGGGAGTAGATACGCAGTATTTT. Translating gives CASSPRDKGVDTQYF.

In regard to this clonotype: Germline and junction disagree at one end, which may indicate a read error. The chain joins TRBV9 to TRBJ2-2; TRBD1 is a possible D gene (6 bases). This CDR3 contains 16 residues. Germline V lookup: CDR1 SGDLS, CDR2 YYNGEE. The CDR3 reads CASSVNTGPNTGELFF. The CDR3, as DNA: TGTGCCAGCAGCGTTAACACAGGGCCGAACACCGGAGAGCTGTTTTTT. Variable domain in full (rest from reference TRBV9 and TRBJ2-2): DSGVTQTPKHLITATGQRVTLRCSPRSGDLSVYWYQQSLDQGLQFLIQYYNGEERAKGNILERFSAQQFPDLHSELNLSSLELGDSALYFCASSVNTGPNTGELFFGEGSRLTVL.

The rearrangement joins TRBV7-3 to TRBJ2-1; 10 nucleotides agree with TRBD2. The CDR3 spans 13 residues. CDR1 SGHTA and CDR2 FQGTGA come from the germline V gene. The V and J ends lost 5 bases and 9 bases, in that order; junction bases with no gene match: 4. CDR3 nucleotide sequence: TGTGCCAGCAGCGAGCGGGAGGGCAGTGAGCAGTTCTTC. Amino acids: CASSEREGSEQFF.

V and J are TRBV3-1 and TRBJ2-1, with D uncertain. V was shortened by 0 bases and J by 12 bases, with 15 bases between the two germline ends. The CDR3 spans 14 residues. CDR1 and CDR2 from the germline V gene are LGHDT and YNNKEL (reference sequence). The CDR3 DNA follows: TGTGCCAGCAGCCAAGATTCGTCGGGCGGAACGCAGTTCTTC. It codes for CASSQDSSGGTQFF.

This clonotype showed up just once. The junction shows a germline mismatch at one end, possibly a read error. The chain joins TRBV10-3 to TRBJ2-5; 10 positions match TRBD1. Germline CDR1 reads ENHRY; CDR2 reads SYGVKD. The CDR3 covers 13 residues. The CDR3 region has the DNA TGTACCATCAGTGGGACAGGGGAAGAGACCCAGTACTTC. This encodes CTISGTGEETQYF.

The rearrangement links TRBV25-1 to TRBJ2-3; 9 nucleotides agree with TRBD1. Germline assignment: CDR1 MGHDK and CDR2 SYGVNS. The length of the CDR3 is 16 residues. V trimming: 4 bases; J trimming: 2 bases; junction bases outside the gene matches: 7. Written as DNA, the CDR3 is TGTGCCAGCAGTGGCCGGGACAGGGCTCCCACAGATACGCAGTATTTT. Its protein product is CASSGRDRAPTDTQYF.

The V and J genes are TRBV28 and TRBJ2-1; 7 bases are a match to TRBD1. This CDR3 comprises 13 residues. Germline V gene sequence: CDR1 MDHEN, CDR2 SYDVKM. The V segment lost 5 bases and the J segment 4 bases; nucleotides outside the gene matches: 2. CDR3 protein: CASSETGYNEQFF. The CDR3 DNA reads as TGTGCCAGCAGTGAGACAGGGTACAATGAGCAGTTCTTC.

This chain joins TRBV3-1 and TRBJ1-1; possibly TRBD1 for D (5 bases). This CDR3 has 13 residues. Trimming shortened V by 1 base and J by 11 bases, and 14 bases separated the two germline ends. Germline CDR1 and CDR2: LGHDT and YNNKEL (reference sequence). In DNA, the CDR3 is TGTGCCAGCAGCCAAGGGGCAGGGAGGGTGGCTTTCTTT. Its protein is CASSQGAGRVAFF. The whole variable domain, filled in from reference TRBV3-1 and TRBJ1-1, reads DTAVSQTPKYLVTQMGNDKSIKCEQNLGHDTMYWYKQDSKKFLKIMFSYNNKELIINETVPNRFSPKSPDKAHLNLHINSLELGDSAVYFCASSQGAGRVAFFGQGTRLTVV.

This clonotype was counted only a few times. V gene TRBV27 combines with J gene TRBJ2-7; D might be TRBD1 (5 bases). Germline lookup yields CDR1 MNHEY and CDR2 SMNVEV (reference sequence). V gave up 8 bases and J gave up 4 bases, with 9 bases separating them. CDR3 length: 11 amino acids. The CDR3 spells CASGPGYEQYF. CDR3 DNA sequence: TGTGCCAGCGGACCAGGGTACGAGCAGTACTTC.

V is TRBV15 and J is TRBJ2-5, with 10 bases identical to TRBD2. The CDR3 is 18 residues long. V shed 0 bases, J shed 5 bases, and the junction held 12 bases outside the gene matches. The germline gives CDR1 LNHNV, CDR2 YYDKDF (reference sequence). CDR3 sequence (DNA): TGTGCCACCAGCAGAGATCGAATAGCGGGAGGTATAAGGGAGACCCAGTACTTC. It yields the protein CATSRDRIAGGIRETQYF.

This clonotype was counted ten times or more. A clone one base away is much larger, so this may be a read error. The gene calls are TRBV5-6 and TRBJ2-5; 9 bases align to TRBD2. Germline V gives CDR1 SGHDT, CDR2 YYEEEE. This CDR3 has 13 residues. V lost 2 bases, J lost 11 bases, and 7 bases stayed unmatched. The CDR3 DNA follows: TGTGCCAGCAGCTTCGGGACTAGCAATGAGCAGTACTTC. Protein sequence: CASSFGTSNEQYF.

This clonotype was counted between two and nine times. J is TRBJ2-7 and V is TRBV4-3, with D possibly TRBD2 on 7 matching bases. The CDR3 has 13 residues. Trimming shortened V by 6 bases and J by 5 bases, and 14 bases separated the two germline ends. The germline V gene encodes CDR1 LGHNA and CDR2 YSLEER. CDR3 in DNA: TGCGCCAGCAGTTTAAGGGAGGGGGACGAGCAGTACTTC. This sequence encodes CASSLREGDEQYF.

A few counts support this clonotype. The rearrangement uses TRBV6-5 and TRBJ1-5; the D gene is possibly TRBD1 (5 bases). The CDR3 runs to 15 residues. Trimming shortened V by 5 bases and J by 4 bases, and 15 bases separated the two germline ends. The germline V gene encodes CDR1 MNHEY and CDR2 SVGAGI. The CDR3 protein is CASSPRDGYNQPQHF. In DNA form, the CDR3 reads TGTGCCAGCAGTCCCCGGGACGGATATAATCAGCCCCAGCATTTT.

This clonotype occurred a few times. The chain employs TRBV29-1 and TRBJ1-2, with 8 bases identical to TRBD1. V trimming: 0 bases; J trimming: 7 bases; junction bases outside the gene matches: 10. This CDR3 has 15 amino acids. Germline CDR1 is SQVTM and CDR2 is ANQGSEA. The CDR3 sequence is CSVEDLTGGSRGYTF. Written as DNA, the CDR3 is TGCAGCGTTGAAGACCTAACAGGGGGGTCCCGTGGCTACACCTTC.

This chain connects TRBV12-3 or TRBV12-4 to TRBJ2-1; D may be TRBD2 (5 bases). Between the trimmed V and J ends, which lost 1 base and 0 bases, there was a span of 13 bases. The CDR3 contains 17 residues. The CDR3 DNA reads TGTGCCAGCAGTTTAGTTGTCGGGGTGAGCTCCTACAATGAGCAGTTCTTC. The encoded protein is CASSLVVGVSSYNEQFF.